This T cell receptor (beta chain) was retrieved from a study of blood T cell repertoires in COVID-19. On the study more broadly: Both acute and convalescent COVID-19 samples were obtained from the United States, Italy and Spain.

This CDR3 is built from 14 residues. Trimming cost V 0 bases and J 3 bases, with 6 bases left between them. CDR1 SGHRS and CDR2 YFSETQ come from the germline V gene. Points on this clone: Within the sample, other DNA sequences also encode this same CDR3.

In the original analysis: It was from reference gene primer amplification that nucleated cell counts were estimated. The assay was immunoSEQ multiplex PCR, and TCRdb's table has in-frame clones only and misses some. V and J calls and clone size are as listed in that table; D and trimming were resolved from the DNA. The table records 310,000 or so clones, around four fifths of them present only once. Sequenced: peripheral blood. The receptor was derived from a woman in her fifties or sixties with acute or convalescent COVID-19. The chain couples TRBV5-1 to TRBJ1-4; D is unresolved. The CDR3 spells CASSLDSPNEKLFF. Here the CDR3 DNA reads TGCGCCAGCAGCTTGGACAGCCCTAATGAAAAACTGTTTTTT.